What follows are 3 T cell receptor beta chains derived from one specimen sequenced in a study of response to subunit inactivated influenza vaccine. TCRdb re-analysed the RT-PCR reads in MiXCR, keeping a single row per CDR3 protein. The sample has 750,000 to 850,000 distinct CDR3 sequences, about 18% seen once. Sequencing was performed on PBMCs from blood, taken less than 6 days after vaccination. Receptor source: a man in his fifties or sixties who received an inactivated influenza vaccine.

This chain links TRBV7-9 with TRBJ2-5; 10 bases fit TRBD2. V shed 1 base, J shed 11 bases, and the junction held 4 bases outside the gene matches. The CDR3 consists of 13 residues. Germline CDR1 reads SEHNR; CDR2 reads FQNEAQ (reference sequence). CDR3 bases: TGTGCCAGCAGCTTAGACCAGACTAGCGGGCAGTACTTC. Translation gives CASSLDQTSGQYF.

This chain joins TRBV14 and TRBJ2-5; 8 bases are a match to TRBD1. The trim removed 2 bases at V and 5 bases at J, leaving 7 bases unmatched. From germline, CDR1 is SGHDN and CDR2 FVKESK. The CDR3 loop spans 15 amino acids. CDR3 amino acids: CASSQRQGRWETQYF. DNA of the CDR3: TGTGCCAGCAGCCAACGACAGGGGCGCTGGGAGACCCAGTACTTC.

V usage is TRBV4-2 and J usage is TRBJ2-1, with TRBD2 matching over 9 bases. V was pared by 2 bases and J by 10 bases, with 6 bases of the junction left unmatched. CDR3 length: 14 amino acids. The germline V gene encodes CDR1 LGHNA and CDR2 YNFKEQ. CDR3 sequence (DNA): TGTGCCAGCAGCCAACCAGAAAGCGGGGGGGAGCAGTTCTTC. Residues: CASSQPESGGEQFF.